This entry lists 9 T cell receptor beta chains sequenced from one sample in a study of blood T cell repertoires in COVID-19. TCRdb's copy holds only in-frame clones and misses some; the assay was immunoSEQ multiplex PCR. The repertoire holds hundreds of thousands of clones, 60% to 75% seen once, with about 3.5% in the top ten. Material: peripheral blood. The receptors come from a woman older than 75 with acute or convalescent COVID-19.

This clone was observed a single time. The chain employs TRBV5-1 and TRBJ1-2; 9 nucleotides align to TRBD1. V was clipped by 4 bases and J by 4 bases; unmatched bases: 17. The length of the CDR3 is 18 residues. Looked up from germline, CDR1 is SGHRS and CDR2 is YFSETQ. In nucleotides, the CDR3 is TGCGCCAGCAGCCTGGGAGGGGGACAGGGAATGCAAATCTATGGCTACACCTTC. Its translation is CASSLGGGQGMQIYGYTF.

The chain combines TRBV24-1 with TRBJ1-3; a possible D gene is TRBD1 (5 bases). The germline V gene encodes CDR1 KGHDR and CDR2 SFDVKD. The ends were cut back, 9 bases at V and 8 bases at J, with 19 bases in the middle. There are 14 residues in the CDR3. CDR3 sequence reads: CATGAEKSKDTIYF. The CDR3 DNA reads TGTGCCACCGGGGCAGAGAAATCGAAGGACACCATATATTTT.

The genes are TRBV3-1 (or the pseudogene TRBV3-2) and TRBJ2-3; D remains unclear. This CDR3 has 16 residues. V was cut by 0 bases and J by 0 bases, with 10 bases left in between. CDR1 is LGHDT, CDR2 YNNKEL, per germline (reference sequence). Here the CDR3 DNA reads TGTGCCAGCAGCCAAGATAGGTCTAGGAGCACAGATACGCAGTATTTT. Translating it yields CASSQDRSRSTDTQYF.

V is TRBV19 and J is TRBJ2-5; 8 bases align to TRBD2. This CDR3 region has 12 residues. J lost 7 bases, V lost 3 bases, and 1 base had no gene match. Germline V gene lookup returns CDR1 LNHDA and CDR2 SQIVND (reference sequence). The CDR3 loop is CASSMSGRTQYF. The CDR3 DNA reads as TGTGCCAGTAGTATGAGCGGGAGGACCCAGTACTTC.

On this clone itself: Other DNA sequences in this specimen translate into the identical CDR3. V usage is TRBV19 and J usage is TRBJ1-1; D unclear. This CDR3 has 13 amino acids. V was clipped by 1 base and J by 1 base, with 4 bases between them. In germline, CDR1 is LNHDA, CDR2 SQIVND (reference sequence). CDR3 in amino acids: CASSIGGNTEAFF. As DNA, the CDR3 is TGTGCCAGTAGTATAGGCGGGAACACTGAAGCTTTCTTT.

The chain carries TRBV6-5 and TRBJ1-2; no reliable D call. Germline loops: CDR1 MNHEY, CDR2 SVGAGI. With 5 bases removed from V and 13 bases from J, the gap between germline ends came to 23 bases. The CDR3 contains 14 residues. CDR3 loop: CASSPTLGERSSTF. The CDR3 DNA reads as TGTGCCAGCAGTCCCACCTTGGGTGAGAGGTCGAGCACCTTC.

This sequence joins TRBV29-1 and TRBJ1-1; D remains unclear. The V and J ends lost 7 bases and 1 base respectively, with 10 bases between them. The CDR3 has 12 amino acids. CDR1 and CDR2 from the germline V gene are SQVTM and ANQGSEA. Written as DNA, the CDR3 is TGCAGCGCCGCGAATCGGAACACTGAAGCTTTCTTT. Encoded protein: CSAANRNTEAFF.

This chain connects TRBV6-1 to TRBJ1-5; possibly TRBD1 for D (6 bases). Trimming removed 4 bases from V and 0 bases from J, with 22 bases in between. In germline, CDR1 is MNHNS, CDR2 SASEGT. This CDR3 spans 19 amino acids. CDR3 amino acids: CASSATTGRAIYSNQPQHF. CDR3 nucleotide sequence: TGTGCCAGCAGTGCTACGACAGGTAGGGCAATATATAGCAATCAGCCCCAGCATTTT.

This clone showed up just once. The chain uses TRBV11-3 and TRBJ2-3, with 10 bases lining up with TRBD1. After removal of 5 bases from V and 2 bases from J, the junction contained 1 base not matched to a gene. Per the germline V gene, CDR1 is SGHNT and CDR2 is YENEEA. The CDR3 loop spans 14 amino acids. CDR3 loop: CASSRQGATDTQYF. As DNA, the CDR3 is TGTGCCAGCAGCCGACAGGGGGCCACAGATACGCAGTATTTT. Supplemented by reference TRBV11-3 and TRBJ2-3, the full variable domain reads EAGVVQSPRYKIIEKKQPVAFWCNPISGHNTLYWYLQNLGQGPELLIRYENEEAVDDSQLPKDRFSAERLKGVDSTLKIQPAELGDSAVYLCASSRQGATDTQYFGPGTRLTVL.